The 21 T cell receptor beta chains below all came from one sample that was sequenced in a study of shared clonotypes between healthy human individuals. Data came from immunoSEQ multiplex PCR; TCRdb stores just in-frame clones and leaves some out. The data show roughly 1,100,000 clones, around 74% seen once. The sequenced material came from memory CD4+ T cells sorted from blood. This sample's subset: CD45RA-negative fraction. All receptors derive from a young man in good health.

The CDR3 loop reads CASSLGSAKGQPQHF. The DNA for the CDR3 is TGTGCCAGCAGTTTAGGGTCCGCCAAGGGGCAGCCCCAGCATTTT. The V call is TRBV27, the J call TRBJ1-5; D possibly corresponds to TRBD1 (5 bases). The germline V gene encodes CDR1 MNHEY and CDR2 SMNVEV (reference sequence). This CDR3 region has 15 residues. V gave up 2 bases and J gave up 7 bases, with 15 bases separating them.

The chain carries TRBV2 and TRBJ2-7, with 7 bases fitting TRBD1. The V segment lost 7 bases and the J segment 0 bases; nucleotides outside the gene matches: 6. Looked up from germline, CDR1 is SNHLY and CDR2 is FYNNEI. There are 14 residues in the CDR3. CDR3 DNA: TGTGCCAGCACCGAACAGGGGAGCTCCTACGAGCAGTACTTC. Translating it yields CASTEQGSSYEQYF.

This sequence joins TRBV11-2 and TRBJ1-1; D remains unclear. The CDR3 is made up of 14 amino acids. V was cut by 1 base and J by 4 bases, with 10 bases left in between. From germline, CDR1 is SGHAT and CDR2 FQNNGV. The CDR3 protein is CASSLGSRGTEAFF. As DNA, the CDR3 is TGTGCCAGCAGCTTAGGTTCACGGGGCACTGAAGCTTTCTTT. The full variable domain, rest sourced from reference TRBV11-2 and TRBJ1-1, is EAGVAQSPRYKIIEKRQSVAFWCNPISGHATLYWYQQILGQGPKLLIQFQNNGVVDDSQLPKDRFSAERLKGVDSTLKIQPAKLEDSAVYLCASSLGSRGTEAFFGQGTRLTVV.

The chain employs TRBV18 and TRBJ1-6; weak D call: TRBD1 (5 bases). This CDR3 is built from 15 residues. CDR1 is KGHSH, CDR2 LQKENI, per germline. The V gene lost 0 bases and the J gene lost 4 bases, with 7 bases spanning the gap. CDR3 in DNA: TGTGCCAGCTCACCACCGGGGCGGTATAATTCACCCCTCCACTTT. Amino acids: CASSPPGRYNSPLHF.

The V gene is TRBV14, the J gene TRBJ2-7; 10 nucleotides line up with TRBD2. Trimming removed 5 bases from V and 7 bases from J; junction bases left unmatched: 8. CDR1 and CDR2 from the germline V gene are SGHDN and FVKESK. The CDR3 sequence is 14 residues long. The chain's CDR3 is CASSYRLAGTEQYF. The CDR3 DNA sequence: TGTGCCAGCAGCTACAGACTAGCGGGTACAGAGCAGTACTTC. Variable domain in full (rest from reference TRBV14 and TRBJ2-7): EAGVTQFPSHSVIEKGQTVTLRCDPISGHDNLYWYRRVMGKEIKFLLHFVKESKQDESGMPNNRFLAERTGGTYSTLKVQPAELEDSGVYFCASSYRLAGTEQYFGPGTRLTVT.

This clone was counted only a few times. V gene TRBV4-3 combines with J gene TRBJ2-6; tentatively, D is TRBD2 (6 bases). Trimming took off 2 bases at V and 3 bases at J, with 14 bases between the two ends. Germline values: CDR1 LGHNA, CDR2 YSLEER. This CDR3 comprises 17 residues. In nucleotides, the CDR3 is TGCGCCAGCAGCCAAAGGGTCGGGGGAGGTGGGGCCAACGTCCTGACTTTC. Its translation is CASSQRVGGGGANVLTF.

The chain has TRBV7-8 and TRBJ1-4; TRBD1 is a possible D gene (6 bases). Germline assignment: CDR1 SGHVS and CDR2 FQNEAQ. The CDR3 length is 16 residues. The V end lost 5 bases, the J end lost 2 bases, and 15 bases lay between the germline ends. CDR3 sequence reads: CASSRAGAITNEKLFF. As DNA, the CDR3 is TGTGCCAGCAGCCGCGCGGGGGCAATTACTAATGAAAAACTGTTTTTT. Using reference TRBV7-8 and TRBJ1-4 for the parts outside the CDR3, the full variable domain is GAGVSQSPRYKVAKRGQDVALRCDPISGHVSLFWYQQALGQGPEFLTYFQNEAQLDKSGLPSDRFFAERPEGSVSTLKIQRTQQEDSAVYLCASSRAGAITNEKLFFGSGTQLSVL.

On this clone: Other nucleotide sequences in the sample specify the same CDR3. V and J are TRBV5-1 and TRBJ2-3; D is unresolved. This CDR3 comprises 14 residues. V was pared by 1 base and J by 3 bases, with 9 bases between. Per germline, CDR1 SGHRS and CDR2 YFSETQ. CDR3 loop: CASSLWGETDTQYF. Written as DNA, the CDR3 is TGCGCCAGCAGCTTGTGGGGTGAAACAGATACGCAGTATTTT.

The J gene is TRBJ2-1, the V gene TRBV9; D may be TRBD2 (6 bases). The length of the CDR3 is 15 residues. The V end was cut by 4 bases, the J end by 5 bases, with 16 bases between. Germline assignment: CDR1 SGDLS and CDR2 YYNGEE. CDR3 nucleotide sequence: TGTGCCAGCAGCCCCAGGAGAGGGGAGGACAATGAGCAGTTCTTC. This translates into CASSPRRGEDNEQFF.

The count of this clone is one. The CDR3 sequence: CASSFPGTAYGYTF. DNA for the CDR3: TGTGCCAGCAGCTTTCCCGGGACAGCCTATGGCTACACCTTC. The chain couples TRBV5-6 to TRBJ1-2; 7 positions agree with TRBD1. The CDR3 sequence is 14 residues long. Germline-derived CDR1 and CDR2 are SGHDT and YYEEEE. Trimming took 2 bases from V and 4 from J; bases not matched to a gene: 5. Full variable domain (remainder filled in from reference TRBV5-6 and TRBJ1-2): DAGVTQSPTHLIKTRGQQVTLRCSPKSGHDTVSWYQQALGQGPQFIFQYYEEEERQRGNFPDRFSGHQFPNYSSELNVNALLLGDSALYLCASSFPGTAYGYTFGSGTRLTVV.

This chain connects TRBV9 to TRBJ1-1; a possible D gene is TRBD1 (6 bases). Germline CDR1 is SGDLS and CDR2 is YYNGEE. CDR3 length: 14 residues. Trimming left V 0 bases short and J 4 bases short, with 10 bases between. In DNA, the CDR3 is TGTGCCAGCAGCGTAGAGGAGGGGGGCACTGAAGCTTTCTTT. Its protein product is CASSVEEGGTEAFF.

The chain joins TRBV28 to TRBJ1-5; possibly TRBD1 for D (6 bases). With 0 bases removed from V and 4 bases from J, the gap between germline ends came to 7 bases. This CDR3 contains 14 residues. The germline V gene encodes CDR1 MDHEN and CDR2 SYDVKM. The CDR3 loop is CASSLWQGNQPQHF. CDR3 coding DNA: TGTGCCAGCAGTTTATGGCAGGGGAATCAGCCCCAGCATTTT.

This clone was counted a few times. In DNA, the CDR3 is TGTGCCAGCAGCCGGACAGCGAACACCGGGGAGCTGTTTTTT. It translates to CASSRTANTGELFF. This chain links TRBV7-6 with TRBJ2-2; D might be TRBD1 (6 bases). V lost 5 bases, J lost 0 bases, and 7 bases lay in between. The CDR3 extends over 14 amino acids. Germline V gene lookup returns CDR1 SGHVS and CDR2 FNYEAQ.

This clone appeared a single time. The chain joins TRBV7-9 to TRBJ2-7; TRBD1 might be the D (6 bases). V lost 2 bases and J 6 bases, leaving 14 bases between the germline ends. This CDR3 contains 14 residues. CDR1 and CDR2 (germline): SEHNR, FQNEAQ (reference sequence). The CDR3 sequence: CASSLWGQLSEQYF. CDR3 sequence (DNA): TGTGCCAGCAGCTTATGGGGACAACTGAGCGAGCAGTACTTC.

CDR3 amino acids: CASSPTPGLADYEQYF. DNA of the CDR3: TGTGCCAGCAGCCCCACCCCGGGACTAGCGGACTACGAGCAGTACTTC. The rearrangement joins TRBV7-8 to TRBJ2-7; 11 nucleotides line up with TRBD2. Germline values: CDR1 SGHVS, CDR2 FQNEAQ. The CDR3 has 16 residues. The V gene end was trimmed by 5 bases and the J gene end by 3 bases; junction bases not matched to a gene: 9.

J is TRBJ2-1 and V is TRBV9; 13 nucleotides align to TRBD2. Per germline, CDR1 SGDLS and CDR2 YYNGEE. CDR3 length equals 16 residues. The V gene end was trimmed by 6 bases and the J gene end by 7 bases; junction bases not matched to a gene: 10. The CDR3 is CASTHPGTSGTNEQFF. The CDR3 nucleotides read TGTGCCAGCACCCACCCCGGGACTAGCGGGACGAATGAGCAGTTCTTC.

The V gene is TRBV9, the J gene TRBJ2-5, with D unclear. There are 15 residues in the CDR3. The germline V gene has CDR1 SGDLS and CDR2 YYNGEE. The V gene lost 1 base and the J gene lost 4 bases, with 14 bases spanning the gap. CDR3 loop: CASSVFPTTRETQYF. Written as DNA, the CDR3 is TGTGCCAGCAGCGTATTTCCGACCACCAGAGAGACCCAGTACTTC.

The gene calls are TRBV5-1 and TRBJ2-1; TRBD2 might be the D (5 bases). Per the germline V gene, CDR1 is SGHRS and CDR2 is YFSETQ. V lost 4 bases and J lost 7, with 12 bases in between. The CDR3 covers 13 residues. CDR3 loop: CASSQDWRNEQFF. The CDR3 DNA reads TGCGCCAGCAGCCAGGACTGGCGGAATGAGCAGTTCTTC.

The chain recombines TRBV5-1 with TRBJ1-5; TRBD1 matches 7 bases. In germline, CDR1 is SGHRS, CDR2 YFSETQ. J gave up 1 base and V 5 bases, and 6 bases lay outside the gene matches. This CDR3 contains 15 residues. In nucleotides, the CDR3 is TGCGCCAGCAGGCAAGAGACAGGGAGCAATCAGCCCCAGCATTTT. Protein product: CASRQETGSNQPQHF.

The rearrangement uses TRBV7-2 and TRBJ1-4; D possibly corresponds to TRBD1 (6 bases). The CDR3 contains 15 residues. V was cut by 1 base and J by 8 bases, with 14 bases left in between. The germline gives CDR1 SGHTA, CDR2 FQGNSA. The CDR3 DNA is TGTGCCAGCAGCTTAGGTAACAGGGCCCGGGAAAAACTGTTTTTT. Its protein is CASSLGNRAREKLFF.

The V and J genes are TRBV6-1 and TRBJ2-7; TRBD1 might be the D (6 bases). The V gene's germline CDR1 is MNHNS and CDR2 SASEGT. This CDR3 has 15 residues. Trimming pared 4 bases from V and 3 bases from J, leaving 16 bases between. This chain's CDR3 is CASSATDRPNYEQYF. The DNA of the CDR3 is TGTGCCAGCAGTGCCACGGACAGACCAAACTACGAGCAGTACTTC.